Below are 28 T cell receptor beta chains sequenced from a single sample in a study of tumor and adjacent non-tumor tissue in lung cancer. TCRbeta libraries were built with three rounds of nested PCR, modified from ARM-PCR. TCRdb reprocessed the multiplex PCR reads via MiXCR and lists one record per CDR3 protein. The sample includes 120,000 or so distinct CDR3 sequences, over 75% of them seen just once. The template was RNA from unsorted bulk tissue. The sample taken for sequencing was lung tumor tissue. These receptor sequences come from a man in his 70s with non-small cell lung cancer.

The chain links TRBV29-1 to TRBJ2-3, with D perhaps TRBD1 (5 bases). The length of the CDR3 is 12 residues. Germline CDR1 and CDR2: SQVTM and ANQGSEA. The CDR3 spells CITMGPLDTQYF. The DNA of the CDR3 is TGCATCACCATGGGGCCTTTGGATACGCAGTATTTT.

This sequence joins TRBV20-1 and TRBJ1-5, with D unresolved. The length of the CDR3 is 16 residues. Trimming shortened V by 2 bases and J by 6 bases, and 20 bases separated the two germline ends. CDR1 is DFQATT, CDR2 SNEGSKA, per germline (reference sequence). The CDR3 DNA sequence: TGCAGTGCTAGATACAAGCCGGACTTTCCCATTCAGCCCCAGCATTTT. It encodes CSARYKPDFPIQPQHF.

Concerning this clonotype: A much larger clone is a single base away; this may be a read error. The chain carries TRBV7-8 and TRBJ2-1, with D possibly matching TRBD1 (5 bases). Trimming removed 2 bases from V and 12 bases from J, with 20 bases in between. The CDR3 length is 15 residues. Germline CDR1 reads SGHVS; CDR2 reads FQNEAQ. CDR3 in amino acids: CASSLRGRGLPVQFF. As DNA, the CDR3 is TGTGCCAGCAGCTTAAGGGGCAGAGGATTGCCTGTGCAGTTCTTC.

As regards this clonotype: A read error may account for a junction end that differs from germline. Here the CDR3 DNA reads TGTACCAGCAGCTTAGTCAAAGGAGGAAAACTGTTCTTT. It encodes CTSSLVKGGKLFF. The V call is TRBV11-2, the J call TRBJ1-4; D call uncertain. The CDR3 totals 13 residues. CDR1 and CDR2 from the germline V gene are SGHAT and FQNNGV.

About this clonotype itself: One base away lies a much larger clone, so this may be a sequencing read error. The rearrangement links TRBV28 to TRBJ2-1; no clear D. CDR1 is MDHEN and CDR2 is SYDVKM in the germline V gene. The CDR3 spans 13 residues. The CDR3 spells CASINAVFNEQLF. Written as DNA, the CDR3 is TGTGCCAGCATTAACGCCGTCTTCAATGAGCAGCTCTTC.

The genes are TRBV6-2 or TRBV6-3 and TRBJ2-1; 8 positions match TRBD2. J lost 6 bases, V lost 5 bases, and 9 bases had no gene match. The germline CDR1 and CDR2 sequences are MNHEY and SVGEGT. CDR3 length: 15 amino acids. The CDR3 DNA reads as TGTGCCAGCAGTGTGGGACTAGGCGATACCAATGAGCAGTTCTTC. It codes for CASSVGLGDTNEQFF.

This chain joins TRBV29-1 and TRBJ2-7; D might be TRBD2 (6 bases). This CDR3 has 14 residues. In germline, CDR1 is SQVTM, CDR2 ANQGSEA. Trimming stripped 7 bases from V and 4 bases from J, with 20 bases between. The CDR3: CSGGNSGRSYEQYF. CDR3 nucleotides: TGCAGCGGAGGGAATAGCGGCCGATCGTACGAGCAGTACTTC.

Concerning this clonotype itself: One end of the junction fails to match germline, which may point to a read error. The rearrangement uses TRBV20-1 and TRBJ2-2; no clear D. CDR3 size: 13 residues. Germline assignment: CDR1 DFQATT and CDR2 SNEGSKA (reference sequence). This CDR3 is CNARELSTGELFF. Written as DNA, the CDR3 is TGCAATGCTAGAGAGCTGAGCACCGGGGAGCTGTTTTTT.

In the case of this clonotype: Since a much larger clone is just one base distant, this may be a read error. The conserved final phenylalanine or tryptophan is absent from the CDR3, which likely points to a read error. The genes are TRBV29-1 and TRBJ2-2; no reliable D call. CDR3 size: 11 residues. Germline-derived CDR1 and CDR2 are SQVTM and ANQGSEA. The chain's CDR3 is CGGRDAGELFY. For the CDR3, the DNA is TGCGGCGGACGCGACGCCGGGGAGCTGTTTTAT.

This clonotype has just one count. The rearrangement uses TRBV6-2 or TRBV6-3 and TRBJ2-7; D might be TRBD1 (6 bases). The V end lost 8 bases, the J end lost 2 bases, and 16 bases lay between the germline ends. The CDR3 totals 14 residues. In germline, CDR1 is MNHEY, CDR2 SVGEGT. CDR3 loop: CASGVGHQAYEQYF. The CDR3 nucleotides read TGTGCCAGCGGTGTGGGACATCAAGCCTACGAGCAGTACTTC.

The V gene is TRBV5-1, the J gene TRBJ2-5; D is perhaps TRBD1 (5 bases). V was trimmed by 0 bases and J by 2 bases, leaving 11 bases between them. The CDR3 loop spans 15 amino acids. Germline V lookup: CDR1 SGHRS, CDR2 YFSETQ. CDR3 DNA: TGCGCCAGCAGCTTGGTAGGGGCGGAACAAGAGACCCAGTACTTC. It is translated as CASSLVGAEQETQYF.

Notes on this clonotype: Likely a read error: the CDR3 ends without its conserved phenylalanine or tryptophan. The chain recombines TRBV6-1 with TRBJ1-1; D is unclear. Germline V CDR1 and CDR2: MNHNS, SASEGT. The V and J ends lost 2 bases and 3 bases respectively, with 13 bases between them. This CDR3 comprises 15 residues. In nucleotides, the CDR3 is TGTGCCAGCAGTGAACCAAGGAACTTGCACACTGAAGCTTTCCTT. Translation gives CASSEPRNLHTEAFL.

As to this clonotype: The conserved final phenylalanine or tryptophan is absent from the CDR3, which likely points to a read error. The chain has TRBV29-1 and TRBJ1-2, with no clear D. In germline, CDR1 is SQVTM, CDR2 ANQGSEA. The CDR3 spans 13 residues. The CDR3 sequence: CSAYLLQNYGYTL. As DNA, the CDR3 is TGCAGTGCTTACTTGCTACAGAACTATGGCTACACCTTA.

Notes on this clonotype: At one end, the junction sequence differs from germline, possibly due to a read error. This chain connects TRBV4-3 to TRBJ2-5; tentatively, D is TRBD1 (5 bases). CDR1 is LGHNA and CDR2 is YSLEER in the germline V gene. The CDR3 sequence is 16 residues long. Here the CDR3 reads CASSQAEGVGQETEYF. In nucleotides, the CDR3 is TGCGCCAGCAGCCAAGCCGAAGGGGTGGGGCAAGAGACCGAGTACTTC.

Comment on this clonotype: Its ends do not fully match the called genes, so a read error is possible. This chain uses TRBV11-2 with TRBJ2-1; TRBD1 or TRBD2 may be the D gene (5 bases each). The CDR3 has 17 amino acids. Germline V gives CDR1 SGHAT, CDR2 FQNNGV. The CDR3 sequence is CASSLVGELPYRGEQLF. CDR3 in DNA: TGTGCCAGCAGCTTAGTGGGGGAACTGCCTTACCGAGGGGAGCAGCTCTTC. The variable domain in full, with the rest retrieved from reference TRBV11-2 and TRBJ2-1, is EAGVAQSPRYKIIEKRQSVAFWCNPISGHATLYWYQQILGQGPKLLIQFQNNGVVDDSQLPKDRFSAERLKGVDSTLKIQPAKLEDSAVYLCASSLVGELPYRGEQLFGPGTRLTVL.

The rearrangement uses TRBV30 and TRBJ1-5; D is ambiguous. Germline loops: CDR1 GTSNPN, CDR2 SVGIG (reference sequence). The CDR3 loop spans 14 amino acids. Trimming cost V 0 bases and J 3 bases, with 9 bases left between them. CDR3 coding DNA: TGTGCCTGGAGTGTAGCCGGGGACAATCAGCCCCAGCATTTT. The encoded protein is CAWSVAGDNQPQHF.

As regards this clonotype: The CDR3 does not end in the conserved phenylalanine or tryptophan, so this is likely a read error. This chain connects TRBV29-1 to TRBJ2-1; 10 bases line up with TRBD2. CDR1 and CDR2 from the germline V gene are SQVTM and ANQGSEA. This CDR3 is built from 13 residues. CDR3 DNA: TGCATCGTTGGACTAGCGGCCTGGAATGAGCAGTTCTTA. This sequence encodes CIVGLAAWNEQFL.

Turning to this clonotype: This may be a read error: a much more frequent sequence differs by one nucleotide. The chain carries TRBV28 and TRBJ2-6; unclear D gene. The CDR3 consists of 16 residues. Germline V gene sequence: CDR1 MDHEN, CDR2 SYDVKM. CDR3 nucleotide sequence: TGTGCCGGCAGTTTATTCACGGCCACTGGGGCCAACGTCCTGACTTTC. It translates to CAGSLFTATGANVLTF.

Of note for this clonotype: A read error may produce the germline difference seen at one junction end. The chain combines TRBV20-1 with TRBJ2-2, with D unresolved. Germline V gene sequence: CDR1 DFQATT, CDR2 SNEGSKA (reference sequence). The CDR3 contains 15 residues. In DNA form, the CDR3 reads TGCAGTGCTAGAGATTCAGACCGTGAGACCGGAGAGCTGTTTTTT. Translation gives CSARDSDRETGELFF.

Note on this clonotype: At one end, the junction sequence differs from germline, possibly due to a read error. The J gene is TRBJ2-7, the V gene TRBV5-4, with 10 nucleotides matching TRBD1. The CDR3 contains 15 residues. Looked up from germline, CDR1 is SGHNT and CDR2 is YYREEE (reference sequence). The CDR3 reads CANNTDRGYSYELYF. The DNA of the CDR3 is TGTGCCAACAACACGGACAGGGGGTACTCCTACGAGCTGTACTTC. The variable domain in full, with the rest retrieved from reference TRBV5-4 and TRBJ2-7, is ETGVTQSPTHLIKTRGQQVTLRCSSQSGHNTVSWYQQALGQGPQFIFQYYREEENGRGNFPPRFSGLQFPNYSSELNVNALELDDSALYLCANNTDRGYSYELYFGPGTRLTVT.

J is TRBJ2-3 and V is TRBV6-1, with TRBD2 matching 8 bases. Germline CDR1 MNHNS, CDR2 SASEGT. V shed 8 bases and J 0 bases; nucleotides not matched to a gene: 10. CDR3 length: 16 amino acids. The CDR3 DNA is TGTGCCAGCGGTGTATTTAGCGGGGCAAGCACAGATACGCAGTATTTT. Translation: CASGVFSGASTDTQYF.

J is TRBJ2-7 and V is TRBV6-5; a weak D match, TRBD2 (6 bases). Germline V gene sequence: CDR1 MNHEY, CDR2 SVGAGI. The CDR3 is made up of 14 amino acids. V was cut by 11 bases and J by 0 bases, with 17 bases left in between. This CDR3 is CAYTPLAASYEQYF. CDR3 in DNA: TGTGCCTACACCCCCTTAGCGGCCTCCTACGAGCAGTACTTC.

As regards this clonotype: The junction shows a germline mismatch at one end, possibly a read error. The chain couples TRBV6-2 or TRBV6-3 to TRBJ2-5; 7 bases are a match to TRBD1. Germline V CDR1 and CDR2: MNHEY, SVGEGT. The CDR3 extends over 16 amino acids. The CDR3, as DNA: TGTGCTAGCAGTTACCACGGACAGGTCCCCCAAGAGACCCAGTACTTC. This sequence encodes CASSYHGQVPQETQYF.

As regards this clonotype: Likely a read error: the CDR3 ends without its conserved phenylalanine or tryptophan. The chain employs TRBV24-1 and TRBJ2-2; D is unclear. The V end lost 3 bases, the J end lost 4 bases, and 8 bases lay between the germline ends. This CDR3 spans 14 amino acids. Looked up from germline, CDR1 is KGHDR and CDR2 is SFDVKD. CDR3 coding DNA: TGTGCCACCAGTGATGAGGATATCACCGGGGAGCTGTTTTAT. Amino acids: CATSDEDITGELFY.

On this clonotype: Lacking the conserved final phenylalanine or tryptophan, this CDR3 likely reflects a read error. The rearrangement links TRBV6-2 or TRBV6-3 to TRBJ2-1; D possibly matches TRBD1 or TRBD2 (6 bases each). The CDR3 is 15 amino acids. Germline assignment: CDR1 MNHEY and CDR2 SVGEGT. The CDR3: CVSRRTDWGDNEQFL. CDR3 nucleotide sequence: TGTGTCAGCAGGCGGACAGACTGGGGGGACAATGAGCAGTTCTTA.

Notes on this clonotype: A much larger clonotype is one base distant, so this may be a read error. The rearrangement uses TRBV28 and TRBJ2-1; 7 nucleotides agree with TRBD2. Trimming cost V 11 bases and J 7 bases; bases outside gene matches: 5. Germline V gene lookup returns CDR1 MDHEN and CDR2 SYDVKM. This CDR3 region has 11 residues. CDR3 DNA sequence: TGTGCCCGCAACGGGAGGAATGAGCAGTTCTTC. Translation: CARNGRNEQFF.

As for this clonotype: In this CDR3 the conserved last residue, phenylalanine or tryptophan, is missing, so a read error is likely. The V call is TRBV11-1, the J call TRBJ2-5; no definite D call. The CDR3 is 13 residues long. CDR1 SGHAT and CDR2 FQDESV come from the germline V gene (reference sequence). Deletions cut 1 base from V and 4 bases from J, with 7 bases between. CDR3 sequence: CASSLGSAETQYI. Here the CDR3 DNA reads TGTGCCAGCAGCTTAGGAAGTGCAGAGACCCAGTACATC.

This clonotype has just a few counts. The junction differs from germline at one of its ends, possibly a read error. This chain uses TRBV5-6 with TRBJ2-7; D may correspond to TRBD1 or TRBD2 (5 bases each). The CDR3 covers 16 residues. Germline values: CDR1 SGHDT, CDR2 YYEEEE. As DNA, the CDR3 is TGTACCAGCAGCTCCGCCCCGGGACGGGGCTCCTACGAACAGTACTTC. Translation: CTSSSAPGRGSYEQYF.